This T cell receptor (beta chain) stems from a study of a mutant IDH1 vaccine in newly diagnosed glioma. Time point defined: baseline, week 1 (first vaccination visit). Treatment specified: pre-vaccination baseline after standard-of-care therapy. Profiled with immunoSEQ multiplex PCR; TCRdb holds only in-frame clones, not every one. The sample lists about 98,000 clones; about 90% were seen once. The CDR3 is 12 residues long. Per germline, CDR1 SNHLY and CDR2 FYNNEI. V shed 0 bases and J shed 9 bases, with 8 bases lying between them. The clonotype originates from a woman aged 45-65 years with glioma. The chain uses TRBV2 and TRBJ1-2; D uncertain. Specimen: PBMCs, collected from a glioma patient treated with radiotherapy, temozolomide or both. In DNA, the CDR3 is TGTGCCAGCAGTGAAGCGCAAAGGAGCTACACCTTC. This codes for CASSEAQRSYTF. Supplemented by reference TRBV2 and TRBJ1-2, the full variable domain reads EPEVTQTPSHQVTQMGQEVILRCVPISNHLYFYWYRQILGQKVEFLVSFYNNEISEKSEIFDDQFSVERPDGSNFTLKIRSTKLEDSAMYFCASSEAQRSYTFGSGTRLTVV.